The TCR beta chain described here comes from a study of T cells in Graves' hyperthyroidism and ophthalmopathy (dated by TCRdb to between 2018 and 2021). General notes on the study: Peripheral blood was sampled at the time of initial diagnosis, prior to any treatment. Prospective prediction of ophthalmopathy was tested in an independent validation cohort consisting of roughly 19 hyperthyroidism patients and some 17 patients who later progressed to ophthalmopathy. TCR Vbeta CDR3 sequencing of 135 peripheral blood samples (approximately 44 ophthalmopathy, some 75 hyperthyroidism and roughly 17 progressor patients) is reported in the paper. Once sampling was done, hyperthyroidism patients were given methimazole at a starting dose of 30 mg daily, whereas ophthalmopathy patients were given high-dose intravenous methylprednisolone. The 75 to 100 discovery patients were divided at random into training and test sets in a 7:3 ratio. A discovery cohort of approximately 100 patients, 43 with Graves' ophthalmopathy and 55 to 60 with stable Graves' hyperthyroidism, was used to find distinguishing TCR V-J signatures. In roughly six Graves' hyperthyroidism patients, the study also compared T-cell repertoires from thyroid tissue with T-cell repertoires from blood.

Here is what the overall study found, with its caveats: In cross-validation, a model built on a 13 V-J signature told ophthalmopathy apart from stable hyperthyroidism with about 90% sensitivity and around 81% specificity, and in testing the same model reached 80%/75%. Most expanded thyroid clonotypes (frequency above 0.001) were also detected in blood, a finding suggesting that blood repertoires may reflect thyroid immune responses. In validation, progression to ophthalmopathy was predicted by the model with almost 71% sensitivity and roughly 76% specificity, a median of 6.5 months before onset. No statistical method was used to set the sample size in advance, and investigators knew the group allocation.

This clonotype was counted at least ten times. Its recognized antigen is unknown. Qualities for individual bases were not recorded, and no much larger clone is one base off. Stable Graves' hyperthyroidism was defined as the absence of progression to ophthalmopathy over 18 months of follow-up. Hyperthyroidism patients were aged 18 to 65 years and newly diagnosed, with disease duration of less than 2 months. Exclusion was applied to patients with uncontrolled infections, other autoimmune diseases, pregnancy or lactation. Clinical symptoms, serum thyroxine and TRAb, thyroid ultrasound, and orbital computed tomography formed the basis for the diagnoses. PBMCs were isolated from roughly 10 ml of fresh peripheral blood by Ficoll-Paque density gradient centrifugation. Total RNA was extracted with Trizol reagent, and quality was checked on an Agilent 2100 Bioanalyzer. Amplification of TCR beta CDR3 regions was carried out from RNA transcripts. The first round of RT-PCR for the TCR CDR3 was performed with the HTBI primer set and the Qiagen OneStep RT-PCR kit. A second multiplex PCR round built the libraries, followed by size selection and purification. Paired-end sequencing of the libraries was performed with 100 bp reads on an Illumina HiSeq2000. The paper's data handling went like this. Raw data were processed with SOAPnuke, discarding reads with adapters, uncalled bases, mean Phred below 15, or no exact constant-primer or identifier match. COPE v1.2.5 was used to merge the high-quality paired reads, and each unique nucleotide sequence was defined as a clonotype. Clonotypes were aligned to IMGT TRBV, TRBD and TRBJ reference segments using MiTCR v1.1. Only V-J combinations with frequency above 0.0001, covering 99% to 99.2% of repertoires, were analysed. A TCS score was defined as the ratio between F50 (clonal expansion) and ExV (chaos), using BLOSUM62-based TCRdist between CDR3 peptides within each V-J. Welch's t-statistics and random forest reduced roughly 530 V-J features to roughly 13, which were used in a naive Bayes classifier (R e1071). TCRdb's own reprocessing of the public reads used fastp at Q25 and MiXCR and kept productive beta chains. Under each unique CDR3 protein, matching rows form one entry showing the most common genes and DNA. The authors' filters were not applied to this entry. The sample table holds approximately 640,000 distinct CDR3 sequences, of which around 15% were seen once. The top ten clonotypes cover 3.8% of the sample.

The clonotype originates from a woman aged 25 to 39 with Graves' hyperthyroidism. Material: blood.

Here the CDR3 is given as CAVGPNTGELFF. The sequenced DNA is TGTGCCGTGGGGCCCAACACCGGGGAGCTGTTTTTT. The chain was built from TRBV28 and TRBJ2-2, and perhaps TRBD1 as D gene, on 5 matching bases. Deletion took 11 bases off V and 2 bases off J, with a span of 9 bases between the germline ends. Based on the germline V gene, the CDR1 and CDR2 sequences are MDHEN and SYDVKM. There are 12 amino acids in the CDR3, from cysteine to phenylalanine inclusive. Kept here is only the CDR3 DNA, which spans 36 bases and is read in frame from base 1.